This passage covers 8 T cell receptor beta chains from one sample sequenced in a study of beta chain features in type 1 diabetes. Points from the study as a whole: For Type 1 diabetes patients, all four CD4+ subsets carried TCRB CDR3s that were moderately but significantly shorter.

What was sequenced were expressed TCRB transcripts, since all of the isolated RNA had been reverse transcribed. Clones were sequenced by immunoSEQ multiplex PCR, and TCRdb holds only the in-frame ones, with some missing. Here the sample spans roughly 160,000 clones, 6.5% to 10% being singletons. No antigen has been assigned to these receptors. Material: central memory CD4+ T cells from blood. These receptors originate from a woman between 18 and 29 years old with type 1 diabetes.

This clone was detected only a few times. The chain joins TRBV27 to TRBJ1-6; 7 nucleotides agree with TRBD1. The CDR3 runs 14 residues. CDR1 and CDR2 (germline): MNHEY, SMNVEV (reference sequence). The V gene end was trimmed by 6 bases and the J gene end by 8 bases; junction bases not matched to a gene: 7. Here the CDR3 reads CASRKDRDHSPLHF. The CDR3 DNA reads as TGTGCCAGCAGAAAAGACAGGGACCATTCACCCCTCCACTTT.

This clone was observed a handful of times. This chain connects TRBV7-8 to TRBJ1-5, with TRBD1 as a possible D gene (6 bases). Trimming removed 5 bases at V and 2 bases at J, with 10 bases between. The CDR3 sequence is 14 residues long. CDR1 SGHVS and CDR2 FQNEAQ come from the germline V gene. The chain's CDR3 is CASSPGTRNQPQHF. The CDR3 nucleotides are TGTGCCAGCAGCCCTGGGACACGCAATCAGCCCCAGCATTTT.

This clone was picked up a small number of times. The V call is TRBV5-6, the J call TRBJ2-4, with 10 positions matching TRBD2. The V and J ends lost 6 bases and 7 bases, in that order; junction bases with no gene match: 13. This CDR3 has 16 residues. Germline V gene data show CDR1 as SGHDT and CDR2 as YYEEEE. The CDR3 DNA reads as TGTGCCAGCACCCTGGGGCTAGCGGGAGTTGTGAACATTCAGTACTTC. Translation gives CASTLGLAGVVNIQYF.

The genes are TRBV6-6 and TRBJ1-2, with D maybe TRBD1 (6 bases). The germline V and J ends were trimmed by 6 bases and 5 bases, with 13 bases remaining between them. Germline lookup yields CDR1 MNHNY and CDR2 SVGAGI (reference sequence). The CDR3 extends over 13 amino acids. The CDR3: CASSSGQRYGYTF. In DNA, the CDR3 is TGTGCCAGCAGCTCTGGACAGCGGTATGGCTACACCTTC.

There are a few counts of this clone. The chain uses TRBV19 and TRBJ2-1; D gene uncertain. Trimming shortened V by 1 base and J by 9 bases, and 7 bases separated the two germline ends. In germline, CDR1 is LNHDA, CDR2 SQIVND (reference sequence). The CDR3 totals 12 residues. CDR3 nucleotides: TGTGCCAGTAGTATAGGTGTCGGTGAGCAGTTCTTC. Translating it yields CASSIGVGEQFF.

The V gene is TRBV7-9, the J gene TRBJ2-1; no reliable D call. Germline CDR1 reads SEHNR; CDR2 reads FQNEAQ (reference sequence). With 3 bases removed from V and 7 bases from J, the gap between germline ends came to 13 bases. The CDR3 totals 14 residues. Written as DNA, the CDR3 is TGTGCCAGCAGCTTTTACAAAGATTGGAATGAGCAGTTCTTC. Protein sequence: CASSFYKDWNEQFF.

The chain links TRBV4-2 to TRBJ2-7; 9 positions agree with TRBD2. This CDR3 has 14 residues. Per germline, CDR1 LGHNA and CDR2 YNFKEQ. Unmatched junction bases numbered 3, after V lost 3 bases and J lost 3 bases. The CDR3 nucleotides are TGTGCCAGCAGCCAGACTAGCGGAAACTACGAGCAGTACTTC. Translated: CASSQTSGNYEQYF.

J is TRBJ2-2 and V is TRBV4-1; 11 nucleotides line up with TRBD1. Germline V gene lookup returns CDR1 MGHRA and CDR2 YSYEKL. This CDR3 comprises 18 residues. Germline trimming cut 1 base from V and 5 bases from J; bases unmatched to any gene: 9. The CDR3 DNA reads TGCGCCAGCAGCCAAGCCGGACAGGGGGCAAGAAAGACCGGGGAGCTGTTTTTT. It translates to CASSQAGQGARKTGELFF.